These T cell receptor beta chains were read from a single sample in a study of T cell changes during pregnancy in multiple sclerosis. The method was immunoSEQ multiplex PCR; TCRdb's version includes in-frame clones alone and lacks a portion of them. Of about 60,000 clones in the sample, roughly 91% are singletons; the top ten hold more than 2%. Sequenced material: peripheral blood, taken in the second trimester of pregnancy. The receptors stem from a female donor in good health, enrolled as a control in a pregnancy study. CDR3s include the opening cysteine and the closing phenylalanine or tryptophan. The order of the fields is V gene, J gene, clone size, D gene, CDR3 DNA, CDR3 protein. D genes are given only for firm matches. Some rows mark clone size as missing; the rest say once, few, many or name a class of expanded clone.

>TRBV15|TRBJ1-1|-|-
TGTGCCACCAGCAGAGATCGGGGGGAAACGACTTTCTTT
CATSRDRGETTFF
>TRBV5-1|TRBJ2-3|once|-
TGCGCCAGCAGCGGAGATAGGGGGGGGGTCGCAGATACGCAGTATTTT
CASSGDRGGVADTQYF
>TRBV5-4|TRBJ1-2|-|-
TGTGCCAGCAGCCCCCAACAGGGTAACTATGGCTACACCTTC
CASSPQQGNYGYTF
>TRBV27|TRBJ2-5|-|TRBD2
TGTGCCAGCAGCCACCCGGGGGCGGGGGGGCCGTTCCCAGAGACCCAGTACTTC
CASSHPGAGGPFPETQYF
>TRBV27|TRBJ1-4|-|TRBD1
TGTGCCAGCAGCTTAGTACGGGACAGCCTTTCACCTAATGAAAAACTGTTTTTT
CASSLVRDSLSPNEKLFF
>TRBV4-1|TRBJ2-7|-|-
TGCGCCAGCAGCCAAGAACGTGGCTTCGAGCAGTACTTC
CASSQERGFEQYF
>TRBV6-5|TRBJ2-7|-|-
TGTGCCAGCAGTTACTCGGTCCAGGGAAGCGAGCAGTACTTC
CASSYSVQGSEQYF
>TRBV27|TRBJ2-7|-|-
TGTGCCAGCAGCTTGGACAGCTCCTACGAGCAGTACTTC
CASSLDSSYEQYF
>TRBV29-1|TRBJ2-7|-|TRBD2
TGCAGCGTTGAAGTGCTGGACTTACTAGCGGGGTCATACGAGCAGTACTTC
CSVEVLDLLAGSYEQYF
>TRBV30|TRBJ1-4|few|-
TGTGCCTGGAGCCCAGGGCCGACCCATGAAAAACTGTTTTTT
CAWSPGPTHEKLFF
>TRBV4-1|TRBJ2-7|-|-
TGCGCCAGCAGCCCCCAGGGAGGCTACGAGCAGTACTTC
CASSPQGGYEQYF
>TRBV19|TRBJ1-1|-|TRBD1
TGTGCCAGTAGTTACAGGGGGGACACTGAAGCTTTCTTT
CASSYRGDTEAFF
>TRBV27|TRBJ2-3|-|-
TGTGCCAGCAGTTTAGAAGCGCCAGATACGCAGTATTTT
CASSLEAPDTQYF
>TRBV2|TRBJ1-2|-|-
TGTGCCAGCATGGAGACAGGAGGCTACACCTTC
CASMETGGYTF
>TRBV19|TRBJ1-1|-|-
TGTGCCAGTAGATCCCGGGACATCATGAACACTGAAGCTTTCTTT
CASRSRDIMNTEAFF
>TRBV11-3|TRBJ2-2|-|-
TGTGCCAGCAGCGCATCTTACAGGGGACTGAACACCGGGGAGCTGTTTTTT
CASSASYRGLNTGELFF
>TRBV6-4|TRBJ2-6|-|-
TGTGCCAGCAGTGACACAGACTCTGGGGCCAACGTCCTGACTTTC
CASSDTDSGANVLTF
>TRBV5-1|TRBJ2-7|-|TRBD1
TGCGCCAGCAAACTACGGACAGGACCCTCCTACGAGCAGTACTTC
CASKLRTGPSYEQYF
>TRBV19|TRBJ2-7|-|TRBD2
TGTGCCAGTAGGGTAGCGGGAGGCGAGCAGTACTTC
CASRVAGGEQYF
>TRBV5-6|TRBJ2-7|-|-
TGTGCCAGCAGCTGGAGGGGTTCCTACGAGCAGTACTTC
CASSWRGSYEQYF
>TRBV6-1|TRBJ2-5|-|-
TGTGCCAGCATGCAGGGCCAAGAGACCCAGTACTTC
CASMQGQETQYF
>TRBV25-1|TRBJ2-2|-|-
TGTGCCAGCAGTGAATGGAGGACAGAGAACACCGGGGAGCTGTTTTTT
CASSEWRTENTGELFF
>TRBV27|TRBJ2-3|-|-
TGTGCCACGAGGGGGGGCATTAGCACAGATACGCAGTATTTT
CATRGGISTDTQYF
>TRBV30|TRBJ1-2|-|TRBD1
TGTGCCTGGACCCCCCAGACAGGGGCGCCAACTAACTATGGCTACACCTTC
CAWTPQTGAPTNYGYTF
>TRBV28|TRBJ1-1|-|-
TGTGCCAGCAGTTTCGGAGGGCAAAACACTGAAGCTTTCTTT
CASSFGGQNTEAFF
>TRBV28|TRBJ1-2|-|-
TGTGCCAGCAGTTCGGACCCAGGGGTCCGTGGCTACACCTTC
CASSSDPGVRGYTF
>TRBV7-3|TRBJ1-1|-|-
TGTGCCAGCAGCCAAGGAGTGGGGAACACTGAAGCTTTCTTT
CASSQGVGNTEAFF
>TRBV6-4|TRBJ2-1|-|TRBD2
TGTGCCAGCAGTGGACTAGCGGGGAGCGCTGAGCAGTTCTTC
CASSGLAGSAEQFF
>TRBV15|TRBJ2-1|many|-
TGTGCCACCAGCAGAGAGAGGGAAACCGATGAGCAGTTCTTC
CATSRERETDEQFF
>TRBV29-1|TRBJ1-2|-|TRBD1
TGCAGCGTTGAAGTGGACAGGGGCTATGGCTACACCTTC
CSVEVDRGYGYTF
>TRBV5-5|TRBJ1-1|few|-
TGTGCCAGCAGCTTTTCGCTCAACATGAACACTGAAGCTTTCTTT
CASSFSLNMNTEAFF
>TRBV21-1|TRBJ2-7|-|-
TGTGCCAGCAGCAGACGGGTGAGGGGGCGACACTTC
CASSRRVRGRHF
>TRBV2|TRBJ2-3|-|-
TGTGCCACCCGCTTAGCTACAGATACGCAGTATTTT
CATRLATDTQYF
>TRBV5-4|TRBJ2-7|-|-
TGTGCCAGCAGCTTGGGGCCGGGAGAGCAGTACTTC
CASSLGPGEQYF
>TRBV18|TRBJ2-7|-|-
TGTGCCAGCTCACCAGATGTGGGACTTCTCTACGAGCAGTACTTC
CASSPDVGLLYEQYF
>TRBV19|TRBJ2-5|-|-
TGTGCCAGTAGTATGTTCAGGGGCCAAGAGACCCAGTACTTC
CASSMFRGQETQYF
>TRBV7-3|TRBJ2-1|-|TRBD2
TGTGCCAGCAGCTTAATGGCTAGCGGGGCCAATGAGCAGTTCTTC
CASSLMASGANEQFF
>TRBV25-1|TRBJ2-2|-|TRBD2
TGTGCCTCTTCCCCACTAGCGGGCGCGACCGGGGAGCTGTTTTTT
CASSPLAGATGELFF
>TRBV27|TRBJ2-2|-|TRBD2
TGTGCCAGCACCGGGCTAGCGGGGGGGCCAGCGACCGGGGAGCTGTTTTTT
CASTGLAGGPATGELFF
>TRBV27|TRBJ1-1|once|-
TGTGCCAGCAGTTTAGGGGCCCGGACTGAAGCTTTCTTT
CASSLGARTEAFF
>TRBV18|TRBJ1-2|-|-
TGTGCCAGCTCACCAACGAGTGATGGCTACACCTTC
CASSPTSDGYTF
>TRBV30|TRBJ1-3|-|-
TGTGCCTGGAGTGTACTTCACGGAAACACCATATATTTT
CAWSVLHGNTIYF
>TRBV2|TRBJ1-5|-|-
TGTGCCAGCAGTGAATATAGCAATCAGCCCCAGCATTTT
CASSEYSNQPQHF
>TRBV12-5|TRBJ2-1|-|-
TGTGCTAGTGGTTTGGTACAGGGACACACTTACAATGAGCAGTTCTTC
CASGLVQGHTYNEQFF
>TRBV19|TRBJ2-1|-|-
TGTGCCACCGGACAGACTAATTCCCATGAGCAGTTCTTC
CATGQTNSHEQFF
>TRBV27|TRBJ2-1|-|-
TGTGCCAGCAGTTTGCCAGGGTACAATGAGCAGTTCTTC
CASSLPGYNEQFF
>TRBV6-4|TRBJ2-7|-|TRBD2
TGTGCCAGCAGTGAGGGACTAGCGGTCCTTGGGGAGCAGTACTTC
CASSEGLAVLGEQYF
>TRBV30|TRBJ1-1|few|-
TGTGCCTGGGGTATCGGCACTGAAGCTTTCTTT
CAWGIGTEAFF
>TRBV10-3|TRBJ2-3|-|TRBD2
TGTGCCACGGGAGGACCCACCCATCTAGCAGATACGCAGTATTTT
CATGGPTHLADTQYF
>TRBV7-9|TRBJ1-5|few|TRBD1
TGTGCCAGCAGCTTATCAGGGGGCGACCGGGGACAGCCCCAGCATTTT
CASSLSGGDRGQPQHF
>TRBV4-2|TRBJ2-7|once|TRBD1
TGTGCCAGCAGCCAGCCCGGGACAGACAACTACGAGCAGTACTTC
CASSQPGTDNYEQYF